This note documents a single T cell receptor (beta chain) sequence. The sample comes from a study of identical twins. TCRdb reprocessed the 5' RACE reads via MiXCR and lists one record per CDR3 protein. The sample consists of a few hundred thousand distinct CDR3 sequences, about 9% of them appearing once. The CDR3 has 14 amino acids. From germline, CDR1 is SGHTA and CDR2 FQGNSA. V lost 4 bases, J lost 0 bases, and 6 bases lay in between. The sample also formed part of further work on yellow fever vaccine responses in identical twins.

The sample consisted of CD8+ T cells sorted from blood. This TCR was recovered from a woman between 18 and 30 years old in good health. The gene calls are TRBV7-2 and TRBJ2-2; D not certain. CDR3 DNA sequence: TGTGCCAGCAGCTCAACTACGAACACCGGGGAGCTGTTTTTT. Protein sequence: CASSSTTNTGELFF.